The source of this T cell receptor (beta chain) is a study of a mutant IDH1 vaccine in newly diagnosed glioma. Study as a whole: Vaccine dosing followed radiotherapy by 4-6 weeks, or accompanied temozolomide cycles. Most patients had radiochemotherapy with temozolomide before enrollment; others had one alone.

This table comes from immunoSEQ multiplex PCR, and its TCRdb copy is limited to in-frame clones, with some not included. Of tens of thousands of clones detected, 80% appear once; the ten largest clones hold 6.2%. About this clone: Its target is unknown.

As to time point: week 23, last vaccination. The vaccine gave 300 ug of a 20-mer mutant IDH1 peptide subcutaneously per dose. V shed 3 bases and J shed 0 bases, with 12 bases lying between them. The CDR3 sequence is 17 residues long. Germline V lookup: CDR1 LNHDA, CDR2 SQIVND (reference sequence). Sequencing used PBMCs, obtained from a glioma patient whose treatment included an IDH1 peptide vaccine. The source of this sequence is a man aged 35 to 55 with glioma. The chain employs TRBV19 and TRBJ2-6, with D uncertain. CDR3 sequence: CASSIAVESSGANVLTF. The CDR3 nucleotides read TGTGCCAGTAGTATCGCTGTTGAAAGCTCTGGGGCCAACGTCCTGACTTTC.